One sample yielded the 19 T cell receptor beta chains listed below, sequenced in a study of blood T cells in healthy people across ages. Next came a second PCR, run for about 6 to 12 cycles, which used a sample-barcoded 5' primer along with a J-beta primer mix. MiXCR, applied by TCRdb to the 5' RACE reads, yields one record per CDR3 protein. The table shows hundreds of thousands of distinct CDR3 sequences, with about a quarter occurring only once. In addition, the sample was reused for a study of T cells of mothers and their children.

Sequenced input: blood. These receptors were collected from a boy aged 5-17 years in good health.

A few counts support this clonotype. This rearrangement joins TRBV6-5 to TRBJ1-2; tentatively, D is TRBD1 (5 bases). V was pared by 6 bases and J by 3 bases, with 14 bases between. Germline CDR1 is MNHEY and CDR2 is SVGAGI. The CDR3 spans 14 residues. For the CDR3, the DNA is TGTGCCAGCAGCCCCGGGGGAGGGTACTATGGCTACACCTTC. Protein product: CASSPGGGYYGYTF.

This sequence joins TRBV5-1 and TRBJ2-2; D gene unclear. This CDR3 has 16 residues. Trimming took 7 bases from V and 0 from J, leaving 16 bases between them. Germline V CDR1 and CDR2: SGHRS, YFSETQ. The CDR3 sequence: CASDQGSHTNTGELFF. The CDR3 coding sequence is TGCGCCAGCGATCAAGGCTCTCACACGAACACCGGGGAGCTGTTTTTT. Based on the CDR3 plus reference TRBV5-1 and TRBJ2-2, the full variable domain is KAGVTQTPRYLIKTRGQQVTLSCSPISGHRSVSWYQQTPGQGLQFLFEYFSETQRNKGNFPGRFSGRQFSNSRSEMNVSTLELGDSALYLCASDQGSHTNTGELFFGEGSRLTVL.

V gene TRBV27 combines with J gene TRBJ2-7, with no clear D. The germline V gene encodes CDR1 MNHEY and CDR2 SMNVEV (reference sequence). There are 13 residues in the CDR3. Trimming pared 2 bases from V and 5 bases from J, leaving 10 bases between. This CDR3 is CASSLGSTDEQYF. The CDR3 DNA reads as TGTGCCAGCAGTTTAGGCTCGACGGACGAGCAGTACTTC.

The gene calls are TRBV29-1 and TRBJ2-7, with D unresolved. Trimming took 5 bases from V and 1 from J, leaving 9 bases between them. This CDR3 is 12 amino acids long. The germline gives CDR1 SQVTM, CDR2 ANQGSEA. CDR3 sequence reads: CSVTEGSYEQYF. The CDR3 nucleotides are TGCAGCGTTACCGAAGGTTCCTACGAGCAGTACTTC.

The chain links TRBV7-9 to TRBJ2-4, with D possibly matching TRBD2 (5 bases). CDR1 and CDR2 from the germline V gene are SEHNR and FQNEAQ (reference sequence). This CDR3 is 16 amino acids long. The germline V and J ends were trimmed by 1 base and 0 bases, with 10 bases remaining between them. CDR3 loop: CASSLGRAGAKNIQYF. In nucleotides, the CDR3 is TGTGCCAGCAGCTTAGGAAGGGCGGGAGCCAAAAACATTCAGTACTTC.

The rearrangement joins TRBV29-1 to TRBJ2-5; D may match TRBD1 or TRBD2 (5 bases each). Per germline, CDR1 SQVTM and CDR2 ANQGSEA. Trimming took off 3 bases at V and 5 bases at J, with 10 bases between the two ends. The CDR3 is made up of 12 amino acids. The CDR3 is CSVDHGAETQYF. In DNA form, the CDR3 reads TGCAGCGTTGATCACGGGGCGGAGACCCAGTACTTC.

This clonotype has only a few counts. V gene TRBV11-2 combines with J gene TRBJ2-1, with D possibly being TRBD2 (5 bases). The J call may not be correct, given that the DNA end is closer to TRBJ2-5. The germline gives CDR1 SGHAT, CDR2 FQNNGV. This CDR3 is built from 16 residues. The CDR3 reads CASSIGSRTAKETQYF. DNA for the CDR3: TGTGCCAGCAGCATAGGGAGCAGGACTGCGAAAGAGACCCAGTACTTC.

In its sample, this clonotype was seen a few times. J is TRBJ2-5 and V is TRBV29-1; 7 nucleotides align to TRBD2. CDR1 is SQVTM and CDR2 is ANQGSEA in the germline V gene. The CDR3 has 13 residues. Unmatched junction bases numbered 1, after V lost 0 bases and J lost 3 bases. CDR3 nucleotides: TGCAGCGTTGAAGAGGGGGGGGAAGAGACCCAGTACTTC. It encodes CSVEEGGEETQYF.

This chain connects TRBV14 to TRBJ2-5; perhaps TRBD1 as D (5 bases). The CDR3 covers 12 residues. Germline V gives CDR1 SGHDN, CDR2 FVKESK. The germline V and J ends were trimmed by 4 bases and 11 bases, with 14 bases remaining between them. The CDR3 sequence is CASSLSGYVQYF. As DNA, the CDR3 is TGTGCCAGCAGCCTCTCAGGGTATGTGCAGTACTTC. The whole variable domain, remainder taken from reference TRBV14 and TRBJ2-5, is EAGVTQFPSHSVIEKGQTVTLRCDPISGHDNLYWYRRVMGKEIKFLLHFVKESKQDESGMPNNRFLAERTGGTYSTLKVQPAELEDSGVYFCASSLSGYVQYFGPGTRLLVL.

As regards this clonotype: At one end, the junction sequence differs from germline, possibly due to a read error. The chain combines TRBV12-3 or TRBV12-4 with TRBJ2-3; a possible D gene is TRBD2 (8 bases). The CDR3 totals 12 residues. CDR3 sequence: CASSGGTDAQYF. The CDR3 nucleotides are TGTGCCAGTTCGGGGGGGACAGATGCGCAGTATTTT.

The chain carries TRBV7-2 and TRBJ2-5; D possibly corresponds to TRBD2 (5 bases). The end of the DNA fits TRBJ2-1 better, so the J call may be wrong. The germline gives CDR1 SGHTA, CDR2 FQGNSA. The CDR3 has 19 residues. The CDR3 loop is CASSPNLWGMRVAGYEQFF. The CDR3 region has the DNA TGTGCCAGCAGCCCAAACCTGTGGGGTATGCGGGTAGCAGGCTATGAGCAGTTCTTC.

This sequence joins TRBV9 and TRBJ1-2; TRBD1 matches 10 bases. V lost 2 bases to trimming and J lost 13 bases; unmatched junction nucleotides: 11. Germline CDR1 reads SGDLS; CDR2 reads YYNGEE. The CDR3 covers 14 residues. The CDR3 sequence is CASSVNTGTGVFTF. Here the CDR3 DNA reads TGTGCCAGCAGCGTCAACACCGGGACAGGGGTTTTCACCTTC.

The chain uses TRBV7-9 and TRBJ2-7; D not certain. The DNA end favors TRBJ2-5, so the J call may be wrong. Germline V gene data show CDR1 as SEHNR and CDR2 as FQNEAQ (reference sequence). There are 16 residues in the CDR3. The CDR3 here is CASSLVRGVIQETQYF. The CDR3, as DNA: TGTGCCAGCAGCTTAGTTCGCGGTGTTATACAAGAGACCCAGTACTTC.

In its sample, this clonotype was seen a few times. CDR3 residues: CASSAGQGSDTQYF. CDR3 sequence (DNA): TGTGCCAGCAGTGCCGGACAGGGATCAGATACGCAGTATTTT. The chain links TRBV12-3 or TRBV12-4 to TRBJ2-3; TRBD1 matches 8 bases. V dropped 5 bases and J dropped 4; count of bases not matched to a gene: 5. This CDR3 contains 14 residues.

This CDR3 is CASLASTDTQYF. DNA of the CDR3: TGTGCCAGCCTCGCTAGCACAGATACGCAGTATTTT. The rearrangement joins TRBV6-6 to TRBJ2-3; D remains ambiguous. The CDR3 has 12 amino acids. The V end was cut by 8 bases, the J end by 0 bases, with 6 bases between. CDR1 and CDR2 from the germline V gene are MNHNY and SVGAGI (reference sequence).

CDR3 residues: CASSLGAVPNTGELFF. CDR3 DNA sequence: TGTGCCAGCAGTTTAGGGGCCGTACCGAACACCGGGGAGCTGTTTTTT. The gene calls are TRBV28 and TRBJ2-2; a possible D gene is TRBD1 (5 bases). This CDR3 contains 16 residues. V was shortened by 2 bases and J by 0 bases, with 10 bases between the two germline ends. CDR1 is MDHEN and CDR2 is SYDVKM in the germline V gene.

This clonotype was detected only a few times. The rearrangement links TRBV20-1 to TRBJ2-5; D is unresolved. This CDR3 spans 14 amino acids. V lost 0 bases, J lost 1 base, and 9 bases lay in between. In germline, CDR1 is DFQATT, CDR2 SNEGSKA (reference sequence). This CDR3 is CSAREASSQETQYF. In DNA form, the CDR3 reads TGCAGTGCTAGAGAAGCGTCCTCCCAAGAGACCCAGTACTTC.

This clonotype was recorded a few times. The genes are TRBV25-1 and TRBJ1-1; maybe TRBD1 (6 bases). The germline V and J ends were trimmed by 7 bases and 6 bases, with 21 bases remaining between them. Germline V gene sequence: CDR1 MGHDK, CDR2 SYGVNS. The CDR3 extends over 15 amino acids. The CDR3 here is CASKGVGGGGPEAFF. The CDR3 bases are TGTGCCAGCAAAGGGGTCGGGGGAGGGGGACCTGAAGCTTTCTTT.

The chain joins TRBV7-6 to TRBJ1-1; D not resolved. V lost 5 bases to trimming and J lost 0 bases, with 10 bases between them. The germline V gene has CDR1 SGHVS and CDR2 FNYEAQ. This CDR3 comprises 14 residues. CDR3 in DNA: TGTGCCAGCAGCCGCCATTATTTGAACACTGAAGCTTTCTTT. Translated, it gives CASSRHYLNTEAFF.